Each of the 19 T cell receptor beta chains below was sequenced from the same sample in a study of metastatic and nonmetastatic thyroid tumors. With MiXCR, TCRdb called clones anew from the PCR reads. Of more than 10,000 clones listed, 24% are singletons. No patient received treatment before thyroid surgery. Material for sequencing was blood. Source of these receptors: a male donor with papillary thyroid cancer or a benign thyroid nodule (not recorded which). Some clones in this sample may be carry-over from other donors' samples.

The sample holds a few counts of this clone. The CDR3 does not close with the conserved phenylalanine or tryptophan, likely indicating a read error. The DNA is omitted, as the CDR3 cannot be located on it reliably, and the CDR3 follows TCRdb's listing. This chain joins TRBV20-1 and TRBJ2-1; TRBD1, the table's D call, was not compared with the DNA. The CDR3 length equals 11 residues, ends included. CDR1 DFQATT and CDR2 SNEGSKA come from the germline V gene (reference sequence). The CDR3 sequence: CSARQGGEQLL.

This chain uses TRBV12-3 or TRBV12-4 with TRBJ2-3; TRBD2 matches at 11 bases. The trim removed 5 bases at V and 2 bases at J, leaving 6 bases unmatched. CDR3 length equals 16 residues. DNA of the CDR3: TGTGCCAGCAGTCCGGGGACTAGCGGCCTCACAGATACGCAGTATTTT. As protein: CASSPGTSGLTDTQYF.

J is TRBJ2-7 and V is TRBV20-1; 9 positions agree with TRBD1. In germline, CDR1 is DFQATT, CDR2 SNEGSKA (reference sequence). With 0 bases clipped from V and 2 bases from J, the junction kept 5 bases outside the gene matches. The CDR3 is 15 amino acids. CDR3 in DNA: TGCAGTGCTAGAGAGGGGACAGGGTACACCTACGAGCAGTACTTC. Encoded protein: CSAREGTGYTYEQYF.

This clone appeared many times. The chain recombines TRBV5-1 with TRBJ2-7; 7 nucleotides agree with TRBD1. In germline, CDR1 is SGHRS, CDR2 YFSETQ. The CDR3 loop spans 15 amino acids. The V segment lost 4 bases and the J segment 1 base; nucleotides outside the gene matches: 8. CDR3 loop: CASSRNRDSSYEQYF. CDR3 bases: TGCGCCAGCAGCCGAAACCGGGACAGTTCCTACGAGCAGTACTTC.

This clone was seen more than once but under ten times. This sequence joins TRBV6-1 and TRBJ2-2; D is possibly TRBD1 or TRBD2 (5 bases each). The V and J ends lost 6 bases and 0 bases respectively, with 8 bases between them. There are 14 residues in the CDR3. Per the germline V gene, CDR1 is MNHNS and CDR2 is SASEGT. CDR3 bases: TGTGCCAGCAGCGGGACGGCGAACACCGGGGAGCTGTTTTTT. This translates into CASSGTANTGELFF.

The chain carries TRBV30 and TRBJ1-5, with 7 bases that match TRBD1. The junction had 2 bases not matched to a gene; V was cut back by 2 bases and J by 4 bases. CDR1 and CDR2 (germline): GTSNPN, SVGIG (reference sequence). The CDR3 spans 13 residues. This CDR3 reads CAWSRTGNQPQHF. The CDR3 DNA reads TGTGCCTGGAGTCGGACAGGTAATCAGCCCCAGCATTTT.

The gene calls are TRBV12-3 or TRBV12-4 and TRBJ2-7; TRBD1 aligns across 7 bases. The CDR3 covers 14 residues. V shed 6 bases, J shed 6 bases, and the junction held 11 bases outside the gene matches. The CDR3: CASSGDRAMIEQYF. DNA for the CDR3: TGTGCCAGCAGCGGAGACAGGGCCATGATCGAGCAGTACTTC.

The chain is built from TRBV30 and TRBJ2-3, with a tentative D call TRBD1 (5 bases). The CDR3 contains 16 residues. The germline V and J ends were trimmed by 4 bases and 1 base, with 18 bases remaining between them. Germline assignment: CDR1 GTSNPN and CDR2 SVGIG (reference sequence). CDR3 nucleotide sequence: TGTGCCTGGAATAACCGACAGACCCCTTGCACAGATACGCAGTATTTT. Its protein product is CAWNNRQTPCTDTQYF.

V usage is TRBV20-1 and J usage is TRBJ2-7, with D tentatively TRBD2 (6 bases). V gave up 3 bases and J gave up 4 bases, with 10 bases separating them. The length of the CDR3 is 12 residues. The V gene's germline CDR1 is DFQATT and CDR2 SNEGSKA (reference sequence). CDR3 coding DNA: TGCAGTGCTAGGGTCGCGGGGTACGAGCAGTACTTC. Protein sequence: CSARVAGYEQYF.

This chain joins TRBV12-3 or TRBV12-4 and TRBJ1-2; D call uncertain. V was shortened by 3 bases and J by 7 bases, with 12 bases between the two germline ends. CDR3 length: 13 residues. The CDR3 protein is CASSLSYLAGYTF. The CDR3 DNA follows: TGTGCCAGCAGTTTGTCATATCTCGCTGGCTACACCTTC.

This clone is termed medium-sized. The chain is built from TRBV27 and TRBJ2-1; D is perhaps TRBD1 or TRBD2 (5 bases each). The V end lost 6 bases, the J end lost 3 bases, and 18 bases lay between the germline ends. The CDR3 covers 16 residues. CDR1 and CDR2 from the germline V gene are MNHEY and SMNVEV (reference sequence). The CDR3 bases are TGTGCCAGCAGCTTTATCGCCGGGACCCTCTACAATGAGCAGTTCTTC. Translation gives CASSFIAGTLYNEQFF.

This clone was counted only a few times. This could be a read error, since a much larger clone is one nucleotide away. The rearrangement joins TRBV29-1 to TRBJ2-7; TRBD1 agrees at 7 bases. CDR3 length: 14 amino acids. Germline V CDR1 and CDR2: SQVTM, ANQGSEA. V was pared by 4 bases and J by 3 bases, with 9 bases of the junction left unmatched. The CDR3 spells CSVAGVGTDYEQYF. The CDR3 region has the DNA TGCAGCGTTGCGGGCGTCGGGACAGACTACGAGCAGTACTTC.

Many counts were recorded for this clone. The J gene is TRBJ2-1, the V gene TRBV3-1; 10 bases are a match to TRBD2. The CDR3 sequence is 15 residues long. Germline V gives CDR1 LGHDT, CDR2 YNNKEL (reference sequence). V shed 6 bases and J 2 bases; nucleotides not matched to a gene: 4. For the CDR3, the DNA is TGTGCCAGCAGTCGTAGCGGGGGGCCCTACAATGAGCAGTTCTTC. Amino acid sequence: CASSRSGGPYNEQFF.

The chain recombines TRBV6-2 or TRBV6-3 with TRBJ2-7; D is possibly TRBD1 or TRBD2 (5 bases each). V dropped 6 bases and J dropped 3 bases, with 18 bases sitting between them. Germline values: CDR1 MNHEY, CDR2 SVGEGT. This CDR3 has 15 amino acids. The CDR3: CASRHKGRTLYEQYF. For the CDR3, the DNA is TGTGCCAGCAGACACAAGGGACGGACACTCTACGAGCAGTACTTC.

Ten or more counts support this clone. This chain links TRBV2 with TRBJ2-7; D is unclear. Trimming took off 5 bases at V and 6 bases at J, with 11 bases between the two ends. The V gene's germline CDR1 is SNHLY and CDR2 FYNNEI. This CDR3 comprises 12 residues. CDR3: CASSLDSTEQYF. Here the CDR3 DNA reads TGTGCCAGCAGTCTCGACTCCACCGAGCAGTACTTC.

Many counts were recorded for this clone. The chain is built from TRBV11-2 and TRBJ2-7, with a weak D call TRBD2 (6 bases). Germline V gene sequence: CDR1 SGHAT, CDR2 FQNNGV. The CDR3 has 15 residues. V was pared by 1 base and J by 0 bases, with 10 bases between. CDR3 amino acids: CASSLGFGGSYEQYF. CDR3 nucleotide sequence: TGTGCCAGCAGCTTAGGTTTCGGGGGCTCCTACGAGCAGTACTTC.

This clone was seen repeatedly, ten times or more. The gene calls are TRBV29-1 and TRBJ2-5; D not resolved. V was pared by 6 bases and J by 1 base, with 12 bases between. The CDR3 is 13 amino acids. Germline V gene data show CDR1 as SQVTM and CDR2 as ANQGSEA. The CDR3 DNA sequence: TGCAGCGTCTTCCCGATTGCCCAAGAGACCCAGTACTTC. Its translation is CSVFPIAQETQYF.

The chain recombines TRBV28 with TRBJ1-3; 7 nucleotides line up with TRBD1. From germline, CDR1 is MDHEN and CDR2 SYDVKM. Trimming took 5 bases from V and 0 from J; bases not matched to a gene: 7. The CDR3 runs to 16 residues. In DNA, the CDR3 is TGTGCCAGCAGTGTCTTGCGGACAGGCTCTGGAAACACCATATATTTT. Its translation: CASSVLRTGSGNTIYF.

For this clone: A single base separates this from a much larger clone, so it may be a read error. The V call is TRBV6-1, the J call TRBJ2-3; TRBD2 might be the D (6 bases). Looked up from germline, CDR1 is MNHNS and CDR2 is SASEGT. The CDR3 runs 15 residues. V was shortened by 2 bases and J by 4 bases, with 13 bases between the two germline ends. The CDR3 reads CASSESSGAADTQYF. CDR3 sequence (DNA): TGTGCCAGCAGTGAATCATCGGGAGCTGCAGATACGCAGTATTTT.